This is a list of T cell receptor beta chains from one sample in a study of T-cell reconstitution after alpha-beta-depleted transplantation in children. MiXCR, run by TCRdb on the PCR reads, gives a single entry per CDR3 protein. There are 400,000 to 550,000 distinct CDR3 sequences in the sample; 10% occur only once, and around 2% lies in the top ten. This sample comprised PBMCs, obtained before TCRalphabeta/CD19-depleted stem cell transplant. The receptor source for this set is a child aged 2 to 15 with inherited bone marrow failure, due to receive a stem cell transplant. The CDR3 runs from the conserved cysteine through the conserved F or W. The D gene is left open where the match is weak. Clone size is given for some rows only: seen once, a few or many times, or a class if the clone is expanded.

J	D	V	size	CDR3	DNA
TRBJ1-4	TRBD1	TRBV4-2	few	CASSRDRGPVWEKLFF	TGTGCCAGCAGCCGGGACAGGGGCCCCGTCTGGGAAAAACTGTTTTTT
TRBJ2-3	-	TRBV15	many	CATSRGLSDTQYF	TGTGCCACCAGCAGAGGACTTTCAGATACGCAGTATTTT
TRBJ2-1	-	TRBV5-4	-	CASSLVSSVGNEQFF	TGTGCCAGCAGCTTGGTTTCTTCGGTTGGAAATGAGCAGTTCTTC
TRBJ2-7	TRBD1	TRBV12-3/TRBV12-4	few	CASSERGRGSEQYF	TGTGCCAGCAGTGAGAGGGGGCGAGGGTCCGAGCAGTACTTC
TRBJ2-7	-	TRBV5-1	few	CASSLDGRAEGEQYF	TGCGCCAGCAGCTTGGACGGCCGGGCTGAAGGCGAGCAGTACTTC
TRBJ2-1	-	TRBV29-1	many	CSVGPEAFNEQFF	TGCAGCGTTGGCCCAGAAGCTTTCAATGAGCAGTTCTTC
TRBJ1-2	-	TRBV12-3/TRBV12-4	many	CASSPGPKRGYTF	TGTGCCAGCAGTCCGGGACCCAAGAGGGGCTACACCTTC
TRBJ2-7	TRBD2	TRBV28	-	CASRRGGGTYEQYF	TGTGCCAGCAGAAGAGGCGGGGGGACCTACGAGCAGTACTTC
TRBJ1-3	TRBD1	TRBV27	many	CASSSVGTAGNTIYF	TGTGCCAGCAGTTCCGTTGGGACAGCGGGAAACACCATATATTTT
TRBJ2-7	TRBD2	TRBV29-1	many	CSARRLAGASEQYF	TGCAGCGCTCGGAGGCTAGCGGGAGCGAGTGAGCAGTACTTC
TRBJ1-6	-	TRBV5-1	-	CASSLGQTNSPLHF	TGCGCCAGCAGCTTGGGACAGACAAATTCACCCCTCCACTTT
TRBJ2-7	TRBD1	TRBV27	many	CASSFAPGQGLLEQYF	TGTGCCAGCAGTTTTGCCCCGGGACAGGGGCTCCTCGAGCAGTACTTC
TRBJ2-2	-	TRBV7-6	few	CASTPFNTGELFF	TGTGCCAGCACCCCTTTTAACACCGGGGAGCTGTTTTTT
TRBJ2-7	-	TRBV4-3	many	CASSQDLGGSYEQYF	TGCGCCAGCAGCCAAGATTTAGGTGGCTCCTACGAGCAGTACTTC
TRBJ2-1	-	TRBV20-1	-	CSARGAMGEQFF	TGCAGTGCTAGAGGCGCCATGGGTGAGCAGTTCTTC
TRBJ2-3	-	TRBV28	many	CASSLPDTQYF	TGTGCCAGCAGTTTACCAGATACGCAGTATTTT
TRBJ2-5	-	TRBV24-1	few	CATSDQGWETQYF	TGTGCCACCAGTGATCAGGGTTGGGAGACCCAGTACTTC
TRBJ2-7	-	TRBV20-1	few	CSARDFQAHSSYEQYF	TGCAGTGCTAGAGATTTTCAAGCGCACAGCTCCTACGAGCAGTACTTC
TRBJ2-1	-	TRBV30	many	CAWSVLDWYNEQFF	TGTGCCTGGAGTGTTCTGGACTGGTACAATGAGCAGTTCTTC
TRBJ2-4	-	TRBV29-1	many	CSVGEVYSAKNIQYF	TGCAGCGTTGGAGAGGTTTACTCGGCCAAAAACATTCAGTACTTC
TRBJ2-2	-	TRBV27	-	CASSREYGTGELFF	TGTGCCAGCAGCCGGGAGTATGGCACCGGGGAGCTGTTTTTT
TRBJ2-2	TRBD2	TRBV5-1	many	CASSLAVFTGELFF	TGCGCCAGCAGCCTAGCGGTATTTACCGGGGAGCTGTTTTTT
TRBJ2-3	-	TRBV20-1	many	CSARDSEGPLTDTQYF	TGCAGTGCTAGAGATAGCGAGGGCCCCCTCACAGATACGCAGTATTTT
TRBJ2-1	-	TRBV27	many	CASSLSEYNEQFF	TGTGCCAGCAGTTTAAGCGAGTACAATGAGCAGTTCTTC
TRBJ2-1	-	TRBV7-9	many	CASSSTGGANEQFF	TGTGCCAGCAGCTCTACAGGGGGGGCGAATGAGCAGTTCTTC
TRBJ2-7	-	TRBV11-2	-	CASSLIARSEQYF	TGTGCCAGCAGCTTAATCGCCCGGAGTGAGCAGTACTTC
TRBJ1-4	TRBD1	TRBV15	many	CATSTWTGEGEKLFF	TGTGCCACCAGCACCTGGACAGGGGAAGGTGAAAAACTGTTTTTT
TRBJ2-7	-	TRBV6-2/TRBV6-3	many	CASTKIETYEQYF	TGTGCCAGCACCAAGATCGAGACCTACGAGCAGTACTTC
TRBJ1-4	TRBD1	TRBV20-1	-	CSARRQGLDEKLFF	TGCAGTGCTAGGCGACAGGGCTTGGATGAAAAACTGTTTTTT
TRBJ2-7	-	TRBV4-1	-	CASRAVVGGYEQYF	TGCGCCAGCCGAGCCGTGGTAGGGGGCTACGAGCAGTACTTC
TRBJ2-2	TRBD2	TRBV27	many	CASVPLAGGLTGELFF	TGTGCCAGCGTCCCACTAGCGGGAGGGTTAACCGGGGAGCTGTTTTTT
TRBJ2-3	-	TRBV11-2	many	CASSLEGLFNTDTQYF	TGTGCCAGCAGCTTAGAGGGCCTTTTTAACACAGATACGCAGTATTTT